The present T cell receptor (beta chain) was sequenced within a study of T cell responses to AZD1222 COVID-19 vaccine. This clone was counted once. No antigen is known for it. J gave up 4 bases and V 4 bases, and 2 bases lay outside the gene matches. The CDR3 is 13 residues long. Germline V gene lookup returns CDR1 LGHDT and CDR2 YNNKEL (reference sequence). Libraries were prepared by immunoSEQ multiplex PCR; TCRdb keeps only in-frame clonotypes and omits some of them. Here the sample spans 120,000 to 150,000 clones, more than 70% being singletons. Study findings and constraints: Clonal diversity was possibly underestimated; the donors were predominantly white British and more often female. Breadth and depth of Spike-specific TCRs rose after two AZD1222 doses.

The chain carries TRBV3-1 (or the pseudogene TRBV3-2) and TRBJ1-1, with 8 bases that match TRBD1. The material was peripheral blood, obtained 28 days after the second AZD1222 dose. The source is an adult who received the AZD1222 COVID-19 vaccine. The CDR3 here is CASSPGTGTEAFF. In nucleotides, the CDR3 is TGTGCCAGCAGCCCCGGGACAGGCACTGAAGCTTTCTTT.